This T cell receptor beta chain was identified during a study of blood T cell repertoires in COVID-19. Study-level information: Collection of acute and convalescent COVID-19 samples took place in the United States, Italy and Spain. In each case, the material was cDNA or gDNA derived from T cells, B-cell-depleted T cells, or PBMCs.

How the authors handled the data: Estimates of nucleated cell counts were drawn from the amplification of reference gene primers. Here immunoSEQ multiplex PCR was the method, and the copy in TCRdb shows in-frame clones only, minus some. The V and J calls and clone size are taken from that table; D and trimming were inferred from the DNA. Here the sample spans about 94,000 clones, about 80% being singletons. V lost 2 bases, J lost 7 bases, and 12 bases lay in between. CDR1 and CDR2 from the germline V gene are SGHTA and FQGNSA. This CDR3 comprises 14 residues. Sequencing was carried out using peripheral blood. The clonotype was recovered from a human donor in a cohort sampled during active COVID-19. V and J are TRBV7-2 and TRBJ1-5; D might be TRBD1 (6 bases). The CDR3 DNA reads as TGTGCCAGCAGCTTAAGGGCAGGGGACCAGCCCCAGCATTTT. This sequence encodes CASSLRAGDQPQHF.